The following is a T cell receptor beta chain sequence with its context. What it recognizes is unknown. The record originates from a study of cytomegalovirus exposure and HLA in healthy donors. About the research overall: The Caucasian-associated ancestry cluster contained about 80% of the roughly 390 genotyped donors.

Primers included in the PCR were 60 Vbeta and 13 Jbeta primers. The assay was immunoSEQ multiplex PCR, and TCRdb's table has in-frame clones only and misses some. This sample has 150,000 to 200,000 clones, with 70% to 80% found just once. In nominal health when sampled, donors likely had unrecorded immune exposures nonetheless. In germline, CDR1 is SGHNT, CDR2 YYREEE (reference sequence). With V trimmed by 4 bases and J by 15 bases, 15 bases remained unmatched. CDR3 length: 14 amino acids. Overall study results and limits: Being productive about 87% or about 30% of the time was typical of most TCR beta V segments in an earlier analysis.

The TCR sequence derives from a man between 18 and 35 years old in good health and CMV-seropositive. Sequenced input: PBMCs. V usage is TRBV5-4 and J usage is TRBJ2-1, with 8 bases that match TRBD1. The CDR3 DNA follows: TGTGCCAGCAGCGTGGTCGACAGGGGTGAGGGTTTGTTCTTC. Protein: CASSVVDRGEGLFF.